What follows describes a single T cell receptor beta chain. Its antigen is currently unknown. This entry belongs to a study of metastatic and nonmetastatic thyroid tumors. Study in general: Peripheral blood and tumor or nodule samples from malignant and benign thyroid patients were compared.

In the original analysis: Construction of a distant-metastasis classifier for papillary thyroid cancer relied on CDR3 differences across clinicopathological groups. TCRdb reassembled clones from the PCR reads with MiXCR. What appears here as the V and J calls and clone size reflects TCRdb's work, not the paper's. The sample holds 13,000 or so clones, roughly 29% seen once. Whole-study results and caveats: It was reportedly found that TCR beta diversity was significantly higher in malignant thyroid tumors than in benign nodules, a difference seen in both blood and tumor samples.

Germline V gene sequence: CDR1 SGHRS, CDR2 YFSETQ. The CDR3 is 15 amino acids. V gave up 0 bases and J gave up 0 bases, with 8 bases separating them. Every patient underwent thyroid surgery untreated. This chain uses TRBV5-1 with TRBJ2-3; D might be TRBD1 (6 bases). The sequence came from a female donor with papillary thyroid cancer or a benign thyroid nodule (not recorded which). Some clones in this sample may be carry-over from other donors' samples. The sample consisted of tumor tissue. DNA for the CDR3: TGCGCCAGCAGCTTGGGGGGGCCCAGCACAGATACGCAGTATTTT. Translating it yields CASSLGGPSTDTQYF.